The source of this TCR beta chain is a study of breast tumors, draining lymph nodes, adjacent tissues. There are many counts of this clonotype. Antigen unknown. One entry per CDR3 protein results from TCRdb running MiXCR on the multiplex PCR reads. Of around 190,000 distinct CDR3 sequences listed, approximately 30% were seen once; the top ten hold 3.5% to 4.5%. Study results and limitations: Tumors had less TCR diversity than lymph nodes, more than nontumor tissue.

The lymph nodes were axillary draining lymph nodes from breast cancer patients. This sequence was found in a female donor with breast cancer. Some clones in this sample may be carry-over from other donors' samples. The sequenced material came from axillary lymph node tissue.

Here the CDR3 reads CASSEGQGFNGYTF. For the CDR3, the DNA is TGTGCCAGTAGTGAAGGGCAGGGGTTCAATGGCTACACCTTC. The chain is built from TRBV19 and TRBJ1-2, with D possibly TRBD1 on 6 matching bases. V lost 5 bases and J 6 bases, leaving 16 bases between the germline ends. CDR3 length: 14 amino acids. Germline V gene lookup returns CDR1 LNHDA and CDR2 SQIVND (reference sequence).